This T cell receptor beta chain was sequenced for a study of T cell responses to AZD1222 COVID-19 vaccine. V gave up 5 bases and J gave up 4 bases, with 15 bases separating them. This CDR3 contains 15 residues. CDR1 and CDR2 (germline): MNHEY, SMNVEV (reference sequence). Sequencing used immunoSEQ multiplex PCR; TCRdb keeps in-frame clones, though not all of them. Among more than 100,000 clones listed, about 90% were seen once. The rearrangement uses TRBV27 and TRBJ2-1; the D gene is possibly TRBD2 (5 bases). The sequenced sample was peripheral blood, obtained on day 0 of AZD1222 vaccination. The clonotype originates from an adult in good health. CDR3 amino acids: CASSVTTFPYNEQFF. CDR3 sequence (DNA): TGTGCCAGCAGTGTGACTACGTTCCCTTACAATGAGCAGTTCTTC.